This T cell receptor beta chain stems from a study of early stage breast cancer tumors. Germline V gives CDR1 SGHKS, CDR2 YYEKEE (reference sequence). This CDR3 contains 14 residues. V gave up 7 bases and J gave up 5 bases, with 18 bases separating them. Profiling relied on immunoSEQ multiplex PCR, and the TCRdb table lists in-frame clones only, not all of them. The sample has 70,000 or so clones; approximately 80% are singletons. Points from the study as a whole: Blood repertoires resembled normal breast more than tumor.

This clone came up a few times. What it binds is unknown. The chain has TRBV5-5 and TRBJ2-5, with D possibly matching TRBD1 (6 bases). The sample was blood. The TCR comes from a person aged 40-50 years with breast cancer. CDR3 DNA sequence: TGTGCCAGCTTTGTAGGACAGTCCAGGGAGACCCAGTACTTC. This encodes CASFVGQSRETQYF.